This T cell receptor beta chain originates from a study of blood T cell repertoires in COVID-19 (dated by TCRdb to about 2020). Regarding the study in general: Samples covering the acute and convalescent phases of COVID-19 were provided by collaborators in the United States, Italy and Spain. The material from the prospective study consisted of cDNA or gDNA derived from T cells, B-cell-depleted T cells, or PBMCs. The repertoires were made available in a free public database intended to serve as a resource for research on the immune response to SARS-CoV-2. Subjects who had been exposed to COVID-19, were actively infected with it, or had recovered from it provided the deeply sampled blood TCRbeta repertoires that made up the dataset. Where HLA class I and class II types were available, the types were taken from metadata supplied by the sample provider, not from assay-based typing. Samples came from the ongoing ImmuneRACE study (first 160 participants) plus 1,254 subjects from 6 global collaborators. Nearly every sample came with metadata listing a de-identified subject ID, COVID-19 status, age in years and sex. The paper as a whole reports these results and caveats: Clinical and demographic metadata were provided uncurated, with the amount varying by source and participant.

The CDR1 and CDR2 encoded by the germline V gene are SGDLS and YYNGEE. The CDR3 runs 14 residues from the cysteine to the phenylalanine. Only the CDR3 DNA stays, 42 bases, in frame from base 1. V lost 1 base and J lost 8 bases, and the count of bases not matched to a germline gene is 1. Concerning this clone itself: Its recognized antigen is unknown. No much larger clone is present one base from it, and per-base qualities are unavailable.

TCRbeta CDR3 regions were amplified from genomic DNA by means of the immunoSEQ Assay, a bias-controlled multiplex PCR. The authors processed their data as follows. Within the assay, amplification of reference gene primers was used to estimate how many nucleated cells each sample contained. Sequence reads were collapsed and filtered to measure the absolute abundance of every unique TCRbeta CDR3 rearrangement. For each sample, productive Simpson clonality was calculated as the square root of Simpson's diversity index over productive rearrangements. This immuneACCESS table, as held by TCRdb, lists in-frame sequences with V and J called but not all clones. Of the missing ones, under half trace to an unresolved V gene in checked studies; the others have no known cause. V, J and clone size are those of that table, while D and trimming were read from the DNA. This sample has fewer than 350,000 clones in its table, and 70% to 90% of those were observed once. Clones ranked in the top ten supply around 2.2% of the sample.

Enrolling through a virtual design, the prospective study's participants ranged in age from roughly 18 to 89 years and lived across 24 United States geographic areas. In the prospective study, cohorts were assigned on the basis of participant-reported clinical history obtained from a screening survey and a study questionnaire. For ImmuneRACE Cohort 3, a participant was defined as recovered based on two consecutive negative NP/OP PCR tests, clearance by a healthcare professional, or resolution of symptoms. Mobile phlebotomists in the prospective study collected whole blood, serum and a nasopharyngeal or oropharyngeal swab from every participant. Prospective study participants could optionally give additional blood draws and questionnaires over an approximately two-month period. Prospective study blood samples were shipped either frozen or at room temperature before DNA extraction.

The TCR was taken from a man aged 30 to 45 who had recovered from COVID-19. The rearranged chain carries TRBV9 and TRBJ1-6, and TRBD1 aligns with 9 junction nucleotides. The sample was PBMCs or T cells enriched from blood (not recorded which). Here is the DNA: TGTGCCAGCAGCGTAAGGGACAGGGATTCACCCCTCCACTTT. The resulting protein is CASSVRDRDSPLHF.